This is a list of T cell receptor beta chains from one sample in a study of blood T cell repertoires in COVID-19. Assay: immunoSEQ multiplex PCR; the TCRdb copy retains only in-frame clones and omits some. The data contain 25,000 to 35,000 clones, approximately 84% of them singletons. Specimen: peripheral blood. The receptors were gathered from a woman aged 80 or older with acute or convalescent COVID-19. The CDR3 runs from the conserved cysteine through the conserved F or W. The D gene is left open where the match is weak. The size field is filled for only some rows; it gives once, few, many or a size class.

NA	TRBD1	TRBV29-1	15	TRBJ2-1	CSVEGSGGPYNEQFF	TGCAGCGTTGAAGGATCAGGGGGACCCTACAATGAGCAGTTCTTC
NA	NA	TRBV19	16	TRBJ1-3	CASSILGPSSGNTIYF	TGTGCCAGTAGTATTTTGGGGCCATCCTCTGGAAACACCATATATTTT
NA	NA	TRBV28	14	TRBJ1-1	CASRETQNRPEAFF	TGTGCCAGCAGAGAGACACAAAACCGTCCTGAAGCTTTCTTT
NA	TRBD1	TRBV24-1	15	TRBJ2-5	CATSDRGQGQETQYF	TGTGCCACCAGTGATCGTGGACAGGGGCAAGAGACCCAGTACTTC
once	TRBD1	TRBV30	14	TRBJ1-1	CAWNLDRGNTEAFF	TGTGCCTGGAACTTAGACAGGGGAAACACTGAAGCTTTCTTT
NA	TRBD2	TRBV2	17	TRBJ2-1	CASSAAGTSGAYNEQFF	TGTGCCAGCAGTGCTGCCGGGACTAGCGGGGCGTACAATGAGCAGTTCTTC
NA	TRBD1	TRBV5-1	15	TRBJ2-3	CASSDDRVGADTQYF	TGCGCCAGCAGCGACGACAGGGTAGGAGCAGATACGCAGTATTTT
once	NA	TRBV15	15	TRBJ1-2	CATSNPREGWGGYTF	TGTGCCACCAGTAACCCCAGGGAGGGCTGGGGCGGCTACACCTTC
few	NA	TRBV21-1	19	TRBJ1-5	CASSKENGCRGYSNQPQHF	TGTGCCAGCAGCAAAGAGAACGGCTGCCGGGGGTATAGCAATCAGCCCCAGCATTTT
NA	NA	TRBV9	11	TRBJ1-5	CASSTGQPQHF	TGTGCCAGCAGCACCGGTCAGCCCCAGCATTTT
NA	NA	TRBV18	16	TRBJ1-5	CASSPPGTPREQPQHF	TGTGCCAGCTCACCTCCCGGGACTCCGCGGGAACAGCCCCAGCATTTT
NA	TRBD2	TRBV20-1	10	TRBJ2-1	CSANSGSQFF	TGCAGTGCTAACAGCGGGAGCCAGTTCTTC
NA	NA	TRBV7-2	13	TRBJ1-2	CASSLGRERGYTF	TGTGCCAGCAGCTTAGGTCGGGAAAGAGGCTACACCTTC
NA	NA	TRBV28	15	TRBJ2-2	CASGLLSPNTGELFF	TGTGCCAGCGGATTACTAAGTCCGAACACCGGGGAGCTGTTTTTT
NA	NA	TRBV28	15	TRBJ1-4	CASNPAWGRGEKLFF	TGTGCCAGCAACCCGGCGTGGGGGAGGGGTGAAAAACTGTTTTTT
NA	NA	TRBV10-2	14	TRBJ2-5	CASSGLAVWETQYF	TGCGCCAGCAGCGGTTTAGCGGTGTGGGAGACCCAGTACTTC
NA	TRBD2	TRBV10-3	12	TRBJ2-7	CATLAGAYEQYF	TGTGCCACACTAGCGGGAGCCTACGAGCAGTACTTC
NA	NA	TRBV7-9	12	TRBJ2-2	CASSSSPGELFF	TGTGCCAGCAGCTCCTCCCCCGGGGAGCTGTTTTTT
NA	NA	TRBV9	16	TRBJ2-2	CASSARQAGNTGELFF	TGTGCCAGCAGCGCCCGACAGGCGGGGAACACCGGGGAGCTGTTTTTT
NA	TRBD1	TRBV9	15	TRBJ1-1	CASSGPGTGDTEAFF	TGTGCCAGCAGCGGGCCCGGGACAGGGGACACTGAAGCTTTCTTT
NA	TRBD2	TRBV2	14	TRBJ2-5	CASSGASGMETQYF	TGTGCCAGCAGTGGTGCTAGCGGGATGGAGACCCAGTACTTC
NA	TRBD2	TRBV7-2	14	TRBJ2-7	CASAGLAGPYEQYF	TGTGCCAGCGCTGGACTAGCGGGGCCCTACGAGCAGTACTTC
NA	NA	TRBV4-1	14	TRBJ2-7	CASRSGSGSYEQYF	TGCGCCAGCAGATCAGGGTCGGGTTCCTACGAGCAGTACTTC
NA	TRBD2	TRBV19	16	TRBJ2-7	CASSSFGTSGTYEQYF	TGTGCCAGTAGTTCTTTCGGGACTAGCGGGACCTACGAGCAGTACTTC
NA	NA	TRBV18	15	TRBJ2-1	CASSQRIDPNNEQFF	TGTGCCAGCTCACAACGTATAGATCCCAACAATGAGCAGTTCTTC
NA	TRBD1	TRBV28	13	TRBJ2-7	CASSSGGVYEQYF	TGTGCCAGCAGTTCAGGGGGCGTGTACGAGCAGTACTTC
NA	TRBD1	TRBV28	16	TRBJ2-5	CASSIGQGAVQETQYF	TGTGCCAGCAGCATAGGACAGGGGGCGGTCCAAGAGACCCAGTACTTC
NA	NA	TRBV5-1	14	TRBJ1-2	CASRPDGLPYGYTF	TGCGCCAGCAGACCCGATGGACTGCCCTATGGCTACACCTTC